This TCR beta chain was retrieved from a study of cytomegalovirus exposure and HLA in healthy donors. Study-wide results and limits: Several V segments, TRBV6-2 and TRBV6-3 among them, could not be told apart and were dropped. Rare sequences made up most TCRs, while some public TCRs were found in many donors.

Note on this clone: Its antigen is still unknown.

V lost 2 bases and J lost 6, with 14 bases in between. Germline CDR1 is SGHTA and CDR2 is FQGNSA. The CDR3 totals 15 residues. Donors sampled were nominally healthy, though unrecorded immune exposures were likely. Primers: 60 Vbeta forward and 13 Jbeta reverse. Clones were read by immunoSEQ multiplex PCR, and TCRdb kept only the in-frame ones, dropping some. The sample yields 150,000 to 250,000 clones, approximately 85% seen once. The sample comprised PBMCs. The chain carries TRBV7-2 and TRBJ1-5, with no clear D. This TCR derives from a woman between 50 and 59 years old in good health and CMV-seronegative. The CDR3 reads CASSLNSGNGQPQHF. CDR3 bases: TGTGCCAGCAGCTTAAATTCGGGGAACGGTCAGCCCCAGCATTTT.